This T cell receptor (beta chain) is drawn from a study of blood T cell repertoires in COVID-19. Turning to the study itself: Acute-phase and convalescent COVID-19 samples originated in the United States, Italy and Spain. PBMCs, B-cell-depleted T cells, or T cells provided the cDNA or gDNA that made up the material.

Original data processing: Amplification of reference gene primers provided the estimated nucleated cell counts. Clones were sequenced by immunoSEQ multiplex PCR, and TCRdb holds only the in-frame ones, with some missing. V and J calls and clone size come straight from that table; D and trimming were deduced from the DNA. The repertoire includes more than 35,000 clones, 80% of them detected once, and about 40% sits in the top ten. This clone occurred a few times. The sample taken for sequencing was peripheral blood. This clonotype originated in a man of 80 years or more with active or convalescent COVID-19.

DNA for the CDR3: TGTGCCAGCAGCCGGGGCTACGAGCAGTACTTC. Translated: CASSRGYEQYF. The chain couples TRBV11-2 to TRBJ2-7, with D maybe TRBD2 (5 bases). The CDR3 consists of 11 residues. CDR1 and CDR2 from the germline V gene are SGHAT and FQNNGV. Trimming took 5 bases from V and 3 from J, leaving 5 bases between them.